Listed here are 3 T cell receptor beta chains from one sample, sequenced in a study of TIL therapy for anti-PD-1-resistant metastatic lung cancer. The libraries were made with immunoSEQ v3. Clones were sequenced by immunoSEQ multiplex PCR, and TCRdb holds only the in-frame ones, with some missing. The repertoire holds tens of thousands of clones, with around 80% as singletons. Time point in this sample: pre-treatment sample, taken before nivolumab and TIL therapy. Sequenced here: blood, sampled at baseline. The receptor set was obtained from a man aged 65 to 85 with non-small cell lung cancer.

This clone was observed once. J is TRBJ2-1 and V is TRBV7-2; 9 bases agree with TRBD2. The germline CDR1 and CDR2 sequences are SGHTA and FQGNSA. This CDR3 region has 15 residues. After removal of 5 bases from V and 2 bases from J, the junction contained 4 bases not matched to a gene. The DNA of the CDR3 is TGTGCCAGCAGCGCCCGACTAGCGGCCTACAATGAGCAGTTCTTC. The encoded protein is CASSARLAAYNEQFF.

This chain uses TRBV6-1 with TRBJ1-1, with D possibly TRBD1 on 6 matching bases. The germline CDR1 and CDR2 sequences are MNHNS and SASEGT. Trimming removed 7 bases from V and 0 bases from J, with 12 bases in between. This CDR3 has 14 residues. The CDR3 DNA sequence: TGTGCCAGCACTTTAGGACAGTTGAACACTGAAGCTTTCTTT. It codes for CASTLGQLNTEAFF.

The V and J genes are TRBV7-9 and TRBJ2-1, with D uncertain. This CDR3 region has 13 residues. The ends were cut back, 5 bases at V and 0 bases at J, with 5 bases in the middle. CDR1 and CDR2 (germline): SEHNR, FQNEAQ (reference sequence). The CDR3 DNA reads TGTGCCAGCAGCCTATTCTCCTACAATGAGCAGTTCTTC. Protein sequence: CASSLFSYNEQFF.